This T cell receptor (beta chain) was profiled in a study of T-cell memory formation after mild COVID-19. This clonotype was seen more than once but under ten times. Trimming removed 4 bases from V and 4 bases from J; junction bases left unmatched: 21. The CDR3 sequence is 18 residues long. Germline CDR1 is DFQATT and CDR2 is SNEGSKA (reference sequence). TCRdb re-analysed the 5' RACE reads in MiXCR, keeping a single row per CDR3 protein. The profile shows 550,000 to 600,000 distinct CDR3 sequences, around a sixth of them singletons. The sequence came from an adult woman who had mild COVID-19 (a few samples of this study predate the infection). Cell type and time point are not known. The chain is built from TRBV20-1 and TRBJ1-1; the match to TRBD1 covers 7 bases. The material sequenced was PBMCs or a T cell subset sorted from them (not recorded which). For the CDR3, the DNA is TGCAGTGCTAATCCCCGACAGGGACTCTTCTCTATGTCCACTGAAGCTTTCTTT. It is translated as CSANPRQGLFSMSTEAFF.